This T cell receptor beta chain was found in a study of Graves' ophthalmopathy and Graves' hyperthyroidism. RNA transcripts yielded amplified TCR beta CDR3 regions. An opening RT-PCR round employed HTBI primers and preceded a second-round multiplex PCR. TCRdb processed the multiplex PCR reads anew with MiXCR; each CDR3 protein has one entry. The data hold approximately 480,000 distinct CDR3 sequences, with under 15% observed a single time. Germline lookup yields CDR1 MNHEY and CDR2 SVGAGI. This CDR3 contains 13 residues. The V segment lost 6 bases and the J segment 7 bases; nucleotides outside the gene matches: 7. There are many counts of this clonotype.

The TCR was taken from a woman aged 25 to 39 with Graves' ophthalmopathy. The sequencing input was blood. The gene calls are TRBV6-5 and TRBJ1-2; 8 nucleotides line up with TRBD1. The CDR3 region has the DNA TGTGCCAGCAGGACAGGGGATGTCGCTGGCTACACCTTC. This gives the protein CASRTGDVAGYTF.